Following are 6 T cell receptor beta chains from one sample sequenced in a study of blood T cell repertoires in COVID-19. TCRdb's table, derived via immunoSEQ multiplex PCR, lists solely in-frame clones and lacks some. Of hundreds of thousands of clones in the sample, around 84% were seen once. Sequences were obtained from PBMCs or T cells enriched from blood (not recorded which). The source is a woman aged 30 to 39 who had been exposed to COVID-19.

This chain links TRBV27 with TRBJ2-7; 11 bases line up with TRBD1. The CDR3 has 14 residues. V lost 5 bases, J lost 2 bases, and 2 bases stayed unmatched. Per germline, CDR1 MNHEY and CDR2 SMNVEV (reference sequence). The CDR3 sequence is CASSPGQGAYEQYF. In DNA form, the CDR3 reads TGTGCCAGCAGTCCGGGACAGGGGGCCTACGAGCAGTACTTC.

The chain combines TRBV2 with TRBJ1-2; tentative D call: TRBD1 (6 bases). Looked up from germline, CDR1 is SNHLY and CDR2 is FYNNEI. The CDR3 spans 13 residues. The V gene lost 5 bases and the J gene lost 5 bases, with 12 bases spanning the gap. Written as DNA, the CDR3 is TGTGCCAGCAGTAGGACAGAATTATATGGCTACACCTTC. It codes for CASSRTELYGYTF.

The J gene is TRBJ1-1, the V gene TRBV28; D may be TRBD1 (6 bases). This CDR3 is 15 amino acids long. Germline V CDR1 and CDR2: MDHEN, SYDVKM. V was pared by 5 bases and J by 0 bases, with 13 bases between. The CDR3: CASSIPGHMNTEAFF. The CDR3 nucleotides are TGTGCCAGCAGTATCCCGGGACATATGAACACTGAAGCTTTCTTT.

The V call is TRBV5-1, the J call TRBJ1-3; 7 bases are a match to TRBD1. From germline, CDR1 is SGHRS and CDR2 YFSETQ. J was trimmed by 2 bases and V by 0 bases; bases with no gene match: 8. This CDR3 region has 17 residues. This chain's CDR3 is CASSLVDLTGTGNTIYF. DNA for the CDR3: TGCGCCAGCAGCTTGGTGGATTTGACAGGGACTGGAAACACCATATATTTT.

This chain connects TRBV7-2 to TRBJ1-2; D is unresolved. V was cut by 3 bases and J by 7 bases, with 12 bases left in between. Germline V gives CDR1 SGHTA, CDR2 FQGNSA. The CDR3 spans 13 residues. CDR3 nucleotide sequence: TGTGCCAGCAGCTTGAAGCTAGCACCTGGCTACACCTTC. It translates to CASSLKLAPGYTF.

The chain employs TRBV4-1 and TRBJ1-3, with D possibly matching TRBD1 (5 bases). CDR3 length: 17 residues. V dropped 0 bases and J dropped 0 bases, with 12 bases sitting between them. Germline CDR1 is MGHRA and CDR2 is YSYEKL. The CDR3 sequence: CASSQDDWTSSGNTIYF. CDR3 coding DNA: TGCGCCAGCAGCCAAGATGATTGGACAAGCTCTGGAAACACCATATATTTT.